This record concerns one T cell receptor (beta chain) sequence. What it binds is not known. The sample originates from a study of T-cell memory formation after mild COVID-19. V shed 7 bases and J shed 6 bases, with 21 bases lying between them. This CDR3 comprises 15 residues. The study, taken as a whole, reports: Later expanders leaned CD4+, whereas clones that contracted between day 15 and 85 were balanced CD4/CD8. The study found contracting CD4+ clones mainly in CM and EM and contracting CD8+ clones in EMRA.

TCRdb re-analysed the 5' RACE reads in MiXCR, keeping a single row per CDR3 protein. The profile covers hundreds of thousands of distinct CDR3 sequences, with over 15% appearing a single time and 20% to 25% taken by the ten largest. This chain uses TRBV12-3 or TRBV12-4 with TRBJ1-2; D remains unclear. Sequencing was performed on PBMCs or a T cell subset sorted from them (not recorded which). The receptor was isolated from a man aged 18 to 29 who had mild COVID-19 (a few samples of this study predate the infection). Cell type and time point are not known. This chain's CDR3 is CASIMSMGYRDGYTF. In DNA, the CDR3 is TGTGCCAGCATCATGTCGATGGGTTATCGCGATGGCTACACCTTC.